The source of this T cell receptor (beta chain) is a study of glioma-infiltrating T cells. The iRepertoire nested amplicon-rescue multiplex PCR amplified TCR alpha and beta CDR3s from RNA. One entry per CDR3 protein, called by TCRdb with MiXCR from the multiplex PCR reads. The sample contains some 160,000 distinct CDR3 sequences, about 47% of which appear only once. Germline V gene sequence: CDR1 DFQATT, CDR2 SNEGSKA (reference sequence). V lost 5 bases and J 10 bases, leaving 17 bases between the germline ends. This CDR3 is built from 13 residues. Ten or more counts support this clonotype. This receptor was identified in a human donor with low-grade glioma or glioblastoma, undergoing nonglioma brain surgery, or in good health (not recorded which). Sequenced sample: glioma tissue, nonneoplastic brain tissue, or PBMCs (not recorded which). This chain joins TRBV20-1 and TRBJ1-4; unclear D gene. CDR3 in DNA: TGCAGTGCTCCCGAGACCCCGGCTGGAAAACTGTTTTTT. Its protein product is CSAPETPAGKLFF.